The 2 T cell receptor beta chains below were found in one sample sequenced in a study of T cell changes during pregnancy in multiple sclerosis. TCRdb's copy holds only in-frame clones and misses some; the assay was immunoSEQ multiplex PCR. The sample yields over 40,000 clones, around 90% seen once. The sample was CD8+ T cells from peripheral blood mononuclear cells, taken after pregnancy. The receptors were gathered from a female donor in good health, enrolled as a control in a pregnancy study.

V usage is TRBV27 and J usage is TRBJ2-1, with D tentatively TRBD1 (6 bases). The germline gives CDR1 MNHEY, CDR2 SMNVEV (reference sequence). Trimming cost V 4 bases and J 9 bases, with 13 bases left between them. The length of the CDR3 is 13 residues. DNA of the CDR3: TGTGCCAGCAGTTGGAACAGGGTGGGTGAGCAGTTCTTC. Its translation is CASSWNRVGEQFF.

This rearrangement joins TRBV27 to TRBJ1-1; D is unresolved. Between the trimmed V and J ends, which lost 6 bases and 7 bases, there was a span of 6 bases. Germline CDR1 MNHEY, CDR2 SMNVEV (reference sequence). The CDR3 sequence is 10 residues long. The chain's CDR3 is CASRGREAFF. The CDR3 DNA is TGTGCCAGCAGGGGCCGTGAAGCTTTCTTT.